This TCR beta chain came from a study of shared clonotypes between healthy human individuals. Study results and limitations: Sequencing depth was expected to affect clonotype sharing among donors.

The assay was run at deep level. For every subset, genomic DNA was evenly distributed across several immunoSEQ plates. Only in-frame clones appear in the TCRdb table, and some are missing; sequencing was by immunoSEQ multiplex PCR. The sample includes more than 550,000 clones, about two thirds of them seen just once. About this clone itself: Its antigen remains unknown.

The TCR originated in a woman under 40 in good health. The sample was memory CD4+ T cells sorted from blood. The subset is: CD45RA-negative fraction.

CDR3 region: CASSLRSGYEQYF. In DNA form, the CDR3 reads TGTGCCAGCAGCTTACGATCCGGCTACGAGCAGTACTTC. J is TRBJ2-7 and V is TRBV5-4, with D hard to call. From germline, CDR1 is SGHNT and CDR2 YYREEE (reference sequence). The germline V and J ends were trimmed by 2 bases and 3 bases, with 9 bases remaining between them. The CDR3 consists of 13 residues.